The 9 T cell receptor beta chains below were found in one sample sequenced in a study of vaccination effects on CD4 cells after COVID-19. Method: immunoSEQ multiplex PCR; TCRdb's copy keeps in-frame clones and lacks some. The data contain about 68,000 clones, 80% of them singletons. Expansion of antigen-specific CD4+ T cells with viral peptide pools was carried out by the ViraFEST assay before sequencing. Culture lasted about ten days before CD4+ T cell isolation. Prior SARS-CoV-2 infection was absent in the vaccine recipients, as shown by negative nucleocapsid antibodies. Their antigens remain unidentified. Sequencing used CD4+ T cells from PBMCs cultured with SARS-CoV-2 spike peptides, obtained before COVID-19 vaccination. These receptors were taken from a human donor who received a COVID-19 vaccine.

This clone was seen a handful of times. The chain joins TRBV6-2 or TRBV6-3 to TRBJ2-7; perhaps TRBD1 as D (5 bases). Germline lookup yields CDR1 MNHEY and CDR2 SVGEGT. The V end lost 5 bases, the J end lost 6 bases, and 17 bases lay between the germline ends. This CDR3 has 14 residues. CDR3 in DNA: TGTGCCAGCAGTAGGGCAGGGCATCTGGGCGAGCAGTACGTC. This sequence encodes CASSRAGHLGEQYV.

The CDR3 DNA sequence: TGTGCCACCAACAGAGCAACTAATGAAAAACTGTTTTTT. This encodes CATNRATNEKLFF. The gene calls are TRBV10-3 and TRBJ1-4; D ambiguous. The length of the CDR3 is 13 residues. Germline V gene data show CDR1 as ENHRY and CDR2 as SYGVKD. The ends were cut back, 10 bases at V and 0 bases at J, with 9 bases in the middle.

The chain links TRBV3-1 (or the pseudogene TRBV3-2) to TRBJ2-5, with no clear D. V was trimmed by 6 bases and J by 4 bases, leaving 6 bases between them. There are 11 residues in the CDR3. The V gene's germline CDR1 is LGHDT and CDR2 YNNKEL (reference sequence). The CDR3 reads CASRHIETQYF. The CDR3 DNA reads TGTGCCAGCAGACATATAGAGACCCAGTACTTC.

This clone was seen just once. This chain connects TRBV18 to TRBJ2-5, with 9 positions matching TRBD2. J gave up 5 bases and V 3 bases, and 7 bases lay outside the gene matches. The CDR3 length is 15 residues. The germline V gene encodes CDR1 KGHSH and CDR2 LQKENI. The CDR3 here is CASSPPGLAVETQYF. The CDR3 DNA reads as TGTGCCAGCTCACCCCCGGGACTAGCTGTCGAGACCCAGTACTTC.

DNA for the CDR3: TGTGCCAGCAGTCGTCCCGGGACGGGCCAAGAGACCCAGTACTTC. It yields the protein CASSRPGTGQETQYF. The chain recombines TRBV6-2 or TRBV6-3 with TRBJ2-5, with D possibly being TRBD1 or TRBD2 (5 bases each). V was shortened by 5 bases and J by 1 base, with 14 bases between the two germline ends. The CDR3 runs 15 residues. In germline, CDR1 is MNHEY, CDR2 SVGEGT.

The chain links TRBV12-5 to TRBJ1-1, with 7 positions matching TRBD1. J gave up 0 bases and V 0 bases, and 10 bases lay outside the gene matches. Germline CDR1 LGHNT, CDR2 FRNRAP. This CDR3 is 18 amino acids long. CDR3 region: CASGLVLRAGQMNTEAFF. CDR3 nucleotides: TGTGCTAGTGGTTTGGTACTTCGCGCGGGACAGATGAACACTGAAGCTTTCTTT.

This sequence joins TRBV5-1 and TRBJ2-3; weak D call: TRBD2 (5 bases). This CDR3 contains 13 residues. Germline V lookup: CDR1 SGHRS, CDR2 YFSETQ. V was shortened by 6 bases and J by 0 bases, with 8 bases between the two germline ends. This CDR3 is CASNGGSTDTQYF. The CDR3 region has the DNA TGCGCCAGCAACGGCGGGAGCACAGATACGCAGTATTTT.

The rearrangement joins TRBV2 to TRBJ1-2, with D maybe TRBD1 (5 bases). V lost 1 base to trimming and J lost 6 bases, with 12 bases between them. The CDR3 has 14 amino acids. The germline V gene encodes CDR1 SNHLY and CDR2 FYNNEI. CDR3 protein: CASSEVSGRNGYTF. CDR3 DNA: TGTGCCAGCAGTGAAGTCTCAGGGAGGAATGGCTACACCTTC.

V gene TRBV5-4 combines with J gene TRBJ2-2, with TRBD1 identical over 8 bases. Losses at the gene ends were 4 bases for V and 3 bases for J; bases not matched to a gene: 5. The CDR3 has 15 amino acids. CDR1 is SGHNT and CDR2 is YYREEE in the germline V gene (reference sequence). Here the CDR3 DNA reads TGTGCCAGCAGCCGTCAGGGGGCCTACACCGGGGAGCTGTTTTTT. Encoded protein: CASSRQGAYTGELFF. Together with reference TRBV5-4 and TRBJ2-2, the CDR3 gives the full variable domain: ETGVTQSPTHLIKTRGQQVTLRCSSQSGHNTVSWYQQALGQGPQFIFQYYREEENGRGNFPPRFSGLQFPNYSSELNVNALELDDSALYLCASSRQGAYTGELFFGEGSRLTVL.